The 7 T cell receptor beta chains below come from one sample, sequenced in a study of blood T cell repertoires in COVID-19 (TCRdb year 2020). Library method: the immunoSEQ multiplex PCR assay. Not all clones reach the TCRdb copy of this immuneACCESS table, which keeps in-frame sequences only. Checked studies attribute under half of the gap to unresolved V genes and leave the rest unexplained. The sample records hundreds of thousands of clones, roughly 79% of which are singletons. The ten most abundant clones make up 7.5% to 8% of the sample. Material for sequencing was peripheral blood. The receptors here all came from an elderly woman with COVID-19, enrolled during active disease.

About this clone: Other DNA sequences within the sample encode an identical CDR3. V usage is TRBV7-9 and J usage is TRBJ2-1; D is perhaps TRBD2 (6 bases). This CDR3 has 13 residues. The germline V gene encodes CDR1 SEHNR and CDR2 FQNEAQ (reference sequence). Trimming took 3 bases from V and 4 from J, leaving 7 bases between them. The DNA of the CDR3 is TGTGCCAGCAGCTTTGGAGGGTACAATGAGCAGTTCTTC. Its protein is CASSFGGYNEQFF.

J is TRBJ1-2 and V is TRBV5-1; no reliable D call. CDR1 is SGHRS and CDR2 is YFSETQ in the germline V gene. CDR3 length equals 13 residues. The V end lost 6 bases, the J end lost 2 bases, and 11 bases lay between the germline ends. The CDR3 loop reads CASTASWNYGYTF. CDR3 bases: TGCGCCAGCACCGCGAGTTGGAACTATGGCTACACCTTC.

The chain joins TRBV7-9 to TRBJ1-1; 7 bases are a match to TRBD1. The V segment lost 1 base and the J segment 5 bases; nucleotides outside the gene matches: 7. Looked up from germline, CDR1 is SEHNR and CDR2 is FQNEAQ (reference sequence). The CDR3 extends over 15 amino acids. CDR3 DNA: TGTGCCAGCAGCTTAGGCGACAGGGAAAGAACTGAAGCTTTCTTT. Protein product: CASSLGDRERTEAFF.

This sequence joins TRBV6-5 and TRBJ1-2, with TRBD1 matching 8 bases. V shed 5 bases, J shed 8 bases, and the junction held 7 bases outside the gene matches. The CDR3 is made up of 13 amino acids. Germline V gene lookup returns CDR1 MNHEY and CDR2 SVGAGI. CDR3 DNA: TGTGCCAGCAGTAAACAGGGGGTTGAGGGCTACACCTTC. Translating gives CASSKQGVEGYTF.

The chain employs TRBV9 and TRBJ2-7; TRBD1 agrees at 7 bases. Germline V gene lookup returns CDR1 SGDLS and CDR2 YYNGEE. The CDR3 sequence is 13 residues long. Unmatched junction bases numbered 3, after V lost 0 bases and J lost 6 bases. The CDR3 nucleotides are TGTGCCAGCAGCGTAGAGCCAGGGGGCGAGCAGTACTTC. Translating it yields CASSVEPGGEQYF.

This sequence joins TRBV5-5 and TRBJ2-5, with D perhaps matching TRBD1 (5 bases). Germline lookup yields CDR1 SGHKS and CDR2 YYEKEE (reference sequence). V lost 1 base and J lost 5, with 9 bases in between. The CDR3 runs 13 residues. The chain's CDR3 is CASSLWPGETQYF. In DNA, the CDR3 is TGTGCCAGCAGCTTGTGGCCAGGGGAGACCCAGTACTTC.

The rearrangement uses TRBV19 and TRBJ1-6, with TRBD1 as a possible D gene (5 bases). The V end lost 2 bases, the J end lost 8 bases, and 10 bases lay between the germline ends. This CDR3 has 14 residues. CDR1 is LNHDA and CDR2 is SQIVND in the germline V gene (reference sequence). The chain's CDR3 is CASSIQGSDSPLHF. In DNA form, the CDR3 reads TGTGCCAGTAGTATACAGGGAAGTGATTCACCCCTCCACTTT. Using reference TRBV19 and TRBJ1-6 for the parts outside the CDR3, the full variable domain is DGGITQSPKYLFRKEGQNVTLSCEQNLNHDAMYWYRQDPGQGLRLIYYSQIVNDFQKGDIAEGYSVSREKKESFPLTVTSAQKNPTAFYLCASSIQGSDSPLHFGNGTRLTVT.